A selection of T cell receptor beta chains follows, all from one sample in a study of T cell responses to AZD1222 COVID-19 vaccine. Generated by immunoSEQ multiplex PCR, the TCRdb table keeps only in-frame clones and is missing some. Here the sample spans about 140,000 clones, roughly 90% being singletons. Sequenced material: peripheral blood, taken on day 0 of AZD1222 vaccination. These receptors came from an adult in good health. Both conserved end residues are part of each CDR3. A D gene is named only where the DNA matches it firmly. For some rows the clone size is stated as once, few or many, or as a class when expanded; others skip it.

abundance	d_gene	v_gene	j_gene	CDR3nt	CDR3aa
NA	NA	TRBV28	TRBJ1-2	TGTGCCAGCAGTTTGTGGGGGACCTATGGCTACACCTTC	CASSLWGTYGYTF
NA	TRBD1	TRBV3-1/TRBV3-2	TRBJ2-1	TGTGCCAGCAGCCAAGGACAGGGGGTTTTTCATGAGCAGTTCTTC	CASSQGQGVFHEQFF
once	TRBD1	TRBV13	TRBJ2-7	TGTGCCAGCAGTCGAGGGGGCCACGAGCAGTACTTC	CASSRGGHEQYF
NA	NA	TRBV25-1	TRBJ2-7	TGTGCCAGCAGTGAATCGGTCCGGTGGGAGCAGTACTTC	CASSESVRWEQYF
NA	TRBD2	TRBV5-1	TRBJ2-2	TGCGCCAGCAGCGACCCACTAGCGGCCGGGAACACCGGGGAGCTGTTTTTT	CASSDPLAAGNTGELFF
NA	NA	TRBV5-1	TRBJ2-1	TGCGCCAGCAGCCCCCCCGGGTACAATGAGCAGTTCTTC	CASSPPGYNEQFF
few	NA	TRBV30	TRBJ1-3	TGTGCCTGGAGTGGCTCCGGAAACACCATATATTTT	CAWSGSGNTIYF
NA	NA	TRBV10-3	TRBJ1-3	TGTGCCATCAGTGAAGTGGGAAACACCATATATTTT	CAISEVGNTIYF
NA	NA	TRBV27	TRBJ1-1	TGTGCCAGCAGTTCCTTTAGGGAAGCTTTCTTT	CASSSFREAFF
NA	TRBD1	TRBV6-5	TRBJ1-2	TGTGCCAGCAGTTATACCGGGACAGGGTTTGGCTACACCTTC	CASSYTGTGFGYTF
NA	NA	TRBV7-2	TRBJ1-2	TGTGCCAGCAGCTTAGCAGGGTACGGCTACACCTTC	CASSLAGYGYTF
NA	NA	TRBV27	TRBJ1-1	TGTGCCAGCAGTTTAGGGAGGGGGACTGAAGCTTTCTTT	CASSLGRGTEAFF
NA	NA	TRBV28	TRBJ1-5	TGTGCCAGCAGTCCCATTCTAGACAGCAAAGATCAGCCCCAGCATTTT	CASSPILDSKDQPQHF
NA	NA	TRBV5-1	TRBJ1-2	TGCGCCAGCAGCCCCGGGGACGAAGGGGGCTACACCTTC	CASSPGDEGGYTF
NA	NA	TRBV5-1	TRBJ2-2	TGCGCCAGCAGCAGACTAGGAGGAGGGGTCGGGGAGCTGTTTTTT	CASSRLGGGVGELFF
NA	NA	TRBV7-2	TRBJ2-3	TGTGCCAGCAGCAACCTTCGGCGGGGTGGAGCGGGTACGCAGTATTTT	CASSNLRRGGAGTQYF
NA	TRBD1	TRBV7-3	TRBJ2-5	TGTGCCAGCAGCCCGACAGGGGGCAAGGAGACCCAGTACTTC	CASSPTGGKETQYF
NA	NA	TRBV5-1	TRBJ1-1	TGCGCCAGCAGCTCGGGCCCGGACCGCCGGGCATTGAACACTGAAGCTTTCTTT	CASSSGPDRRALNTEAFF
NA	TRBD2	TRBV27	TRBJ2-7	TGTGCCAGCAGTCCTGGGACTAGTCTCTACGAGCAGTACTTC	CASSPGTSLYEQYF
NA	TRBD1	TRBV7-8	TRBJ2-4	TGTGCCAGCAGCTTAGCATTCCGGGACAGGGGGCTCCAAAACATTCAGTACTTC	CASSLAFRDRGLQNIQYF
NA	NA	TRBV4-1	TRBJ2-1	TGCGCCAGCAGCCATCGGTCCCCAACCTACAATGAGCAGTTCTTC	CASSHRSPTYNEQFF
NA	NA	TRBV30	TRBJ1-2	TGTGCCTGGAGTGTATCGGACAGACATGGCTACACCTTC	CAWSVSDRHGYTF
few	NA	TRBV7-7	TRBJ1-1	TGTGCTAGCAGCCTGACAGAGAACACTGAAGCTTTCTTT	CASSLTENTEAFF
NA	NA	TRBV19	TRBJ1-6	TGTGCCAGTACCGGGGCGAGCTCCTATAATTCACCCCTCCACTTT	CASTGASSYNSPLHF
NA	TRBD2	TRBV19	TRBJ2-1	TGTGCCAGTAGGGGAGGGCGGTCCAGCTCCTACAATGAGCAGTTCTTC	CASRGGRSSSYNEQFF
few	TRBD2	TRBV29-1	TRBJ2-1	TGCAGCGTTACCCGTCCGGGACTAGCGGCCAATGAGCAGTTCTTC	CSVTRPGLAANEQFF
NA	TRBD2	TRBV19	TRBJ2-1	TGTGCCAGTAGTATTGGGCTAGCGGGGGGGCCTTTAAACAATGAGCAGTTCTTC	CASSIGLAGGPLNNEQFF
NA	TRBD2	TRBV19	TRBJ2-1	TGTGCCAGTAGTAAAGAAACCGGGACTAGCGGACCCAATGAGCAGTTCTTC	CASSKETGTSGPNEQFF
NA	NA	TRBV27	TRBJ1-4	TGTGCCAGCAGGCAACAGGGCGCAACTAATGAAAAACTGTTTTTT	CASRQQGATNEKLFF
NA	NA	TRBV19	TRBJ1-3	TGTGCCAGCAGTGAAGGTTTCAGGGTCTCTGGAAACACCATATATTTT	CASSEGFRVSGNTIYF
once	NA	TRBV30	TRBJ1-5	TGTGCCTGGAGTGTAAGGGGGAATCAGCCCCAGCATTTT	CAWSVRGNQPQHF
NA	TRBD2	TRBV29-1	TRBJ2-1	TGCAGCGTGTCTAGCGGGTACAATGAGCAGTTCTTC	CSVSSGYNEQFF
NA	NA	TRBV10-3	TRBJ2-7	TGTGCCATCAGCGGGGACGGACAGATTAACTACGAGCAGTACTTC	CAISGDGQINYEQYF
NA	NA	TRBV5-6	TRBJ2-3	TGTGCCAGCAGCTTGCCTTCTTCCCAAACATTTACAGATACGCAGTATTTT	CASSLPSSQTFTDTQYF
NA	NA	TRBV5-5	TRBJ2-1	TGTGCCAGCAGTCGACAGAACTACAATGAGCAGTTCTTC	CASSRQNYNEQFF
NA	NA	TRBV28	TRBJ2-2	TGTGCCAGCAGTTTGGGAAGCCGTAACTGGGCGGACGGGGAGCTGTTTTTT	CASSLGSRNWADGELFF
NA	TRBD1	TRBV2	TRBJ1-6	TGTGCCAGCAGGCAGGACAGGGCAAATAATTCACCCCTCCACTTT	CASRQDRANNSPLHF
NA	NA	TRBV30	TRBJ2-2	TGTGCCTGGAGTGCGGGGGGGGAGCTGTTTTTT	CAWSAGGELFF
NA	NA	TRBV3-1/TRBV3-2	TRBJ2-5	TGTGCCAGCAGCCCTAGCTGGGGGACCCAAGAGACCCAGTACTTC	CASSPSWGTQETQYF
NA	NA	TRBV7-3	TRBJ1-2	TGTGCCAGCAGCCCTGGGCACTCCTCTTCTGGCTACACCTTC	CASSPGHSSSGYTF
NA	NA	TRBV29-1	TRBJ2-5	TGCAGCGTGACGGGGGCGCCCCTGGAGACCCAGTACTTC	CSVTGAPLETQYF
NA	NA	TRBV28	TRBJ1-3	TGTGCCAGCAGTTTCGGAGTCTCTGGAAACACCATATATTTT	CASSFGVSGNTIYF
NA	TRBD1	TRBV28	TRBJ1-2	TGTGCCAGCAGTAGGCCGGGACAGGGATCTTATGGCTACACCTTC	CASSRPGQGSYGYTF
once	NA	TRBV9	TRBJ2-1	TGTGCCAGCAGCGTAGCTTTGAGGTCTCGGGAGCAGTTCTTC	CASSVALRSREQFF
once	TRBD2	TRBV3-1/TRBV3-2	TRBJ2-1	TGTGCCAGCAGCCGGCTAGCGGGAGGTATATACAATGAGCAGTTCTTC	CASSRLAGGIYNEQFF
NA	TRBD2	TRBV6-5	TRBJ2-5	TGTGCCAGCAGTTACTCCCGGGGGGGGACCCAGTACTTC	CASSYSRGGTQYF
NA	NA	TRBV10-3	TRBJ1-5	TGTGCCATCAGCCGACAGGACAATCAGCCCCAGCATTTT	CAISRQDNQPQHF
NA	TRBD1	TRBV7-8	TRBJ1-2	TGTGCCAGCAGCTCGGGACAGGGGGTTGACTATGGCTACACCTTC	CASSSGQGVDYGYTF
NA	NA	TRBV6-2/TRBV6-3	TRBJ2-5	TGTGCCAGCATCCCTCTATGGGGCTTTCTCCCTAAAGAGACCCAGTACTTC	CASIPLWGFLPKETQYF
NA	NA	TRBV6-6	TRBJ2-2	TGTGCCAGCAGCGATTTAAGTGGTTCCCGGGAGCTGTTTTTT	CASSDLSGSRELFF